The 29 T cell receptor beta chains below come from one sample, sequenced in a study of T cells in Graves' hyperthyroidism and ophthalmopathy (dated by TCRdb to about 2019). The library was produced with multiplex PCR. The sequencer listed for this sample is Illumina HiSeq 2000. The TCR beta CDR3 regions were amplified from the RNA transcripts. For the first round of RT-PCR on the TCR CDR3, the HTBI primer set was used together with the Qiagen OneStep RT-PCR kit. TCRdb reanalyzed the raw reads on its own, using fastp at Q25 for trimming and MiXCR for clone calling, and kept in-frame beta chains. Merged by CDR3 protein, the rows form single entries marked with the most common genes and DNA. The sample table records 540,000 or so distinct CDR3 sequences; under 60% of these occur just once. Together, the top ten hold around a fifth of the sample. Sequencing used peripheral blood or thyroid tissue (not recorded which). The receptors here all came from an adult woman with Graves' disease, either hyperthyroidism or ophthalmopathy (not recorded which).

This chain uses TRBV28 with TRBJ2-7, with TRBD2 identical over 10 bases. The ends lost 5 bases at V and 4 bases at J; junction bases unmatched: 8. Germline loops: CDR1 MDHEN, CDR2 SYDVKM. The CDR3 length is 15 residues. The CDR3 bases are TGTGCCAGCAGTCCCCGGACTAGCGGAGATTACGAGCAGTACTTC. Its protein is CASSPRTSGDYEQYF.

At least ten counts were recorded for this clonotype. The genes are TRBV12-3 or TRBV12-4 and TRBJ2-5; D tentatively reads TRBD1 or TRBD2 (5 bases each). This CDR3 contains 15 residues. The V end lost 11 bases, the J end lost 0 bases, and 19 bases lay between the germline ends. For the CDR3, the DNA is TGTGCCGTCTCACGTCTCCGGGGCAACCAAGAGACCCAGTACTTC. Translated: CAVSRLRGNQETQYF.

This clonotype occurred a few times. This chain uses TRBV7-2 with TRBJ1-2; the match to TRBD1 covers 8 bases. J gave up 4 bases and V 4 bases, and 8 bases lay outside the gene matches. The CDR3 is 15 residues long. Germline V gives CDR1 SGHTA, CDR2 FQGNSA. CDR3: CASSYERQGSYGYTF. CDR3 DNA: TGTGCCAGCAGCTACGAACGACAGGGGAGCTATGGCTACACCTTC.

The chain has TRBV29-1 and TRBJ1-1; TRBD1 is a possible D gene (6 bases). V was cut by 6 bases and J by 3 bases, with 11 bases left in between. Germline V lookup: CDR1 SQVTM, CDR2 ANQGSEA. The CDR3 sequence is 12 residues long. The CDR3 coding sequence is TGCAGCGTCCCAAAGGGGGACACTGAAGCTTTCTTT. Protein: CSVPKGDTEAFF.

In this sample, this clonotype turned up a few times. The chain joins TRBV10-1 to TRBJ2-3; TRBD2 aligns across 7 bases. Trimming removed 3 bases from V and 2 bases from J; junction bases left unmatched: 5. The CDR3 is made up of 15 amino acids. Germline V gene data show CDR1 as WNHNN and CDR2 as SYGVQD (reference sequence). CDR3 loop: CASSDGSGDTDTQYF. In DNA, the CDR3 is TGCGCCAGCAGTGACGGGAGCGGGGACACAGATACGCAGTATTTT.

This clonotype was detected ten times or more. The rearrangement links TRBV2 to TRBJ2-6; D is unresolved. This CDR3 spans 15 amino acids. V was cut by 4 bases and J by 0 bases, with 7 bases left in between. CDR1 SNHLY and CDR2 FYNNEI come from the germline V gene. The CDR3 coding sequence is TGTGCCAGCAGTGTGTATCGCTCTGGGGCCAACGTCCTGACTTTC. Translated, it gives CASSVYRSGANVLTF.

Ten or more counts support this clonotype. The gene calls are TRBV7-9 and TRBJ1-1; D gene ambiguous. Germline CDR1 SEHNR, CDR2 FQNEAQ (reference sequence). V was cut by 5 bases and J by 4 bases, with 17 bases left in between. The CDR3 has 15 amino acids. The CDR3 DNA follows: TGTGCCAGCAGCACGCGTTTTGGTCTGGTCACTGAAGCTTTCTTT. Protein product: CASSTRFGLVTEAFF.

For the CDR3, the DNA is TGTGCCAGCAGCTCGGCCCCGGGACAGGGCTCCGCGAAACTGTTTTTT. Translating gives CASSSAPGQGSAKLFF. The rearrangement joins TRBV13 to TRBJ1-4, with 9 bases matching TRBD1. Germline CDR1 reads PRHDT; CDR2 reads FYEKMQ (reference sequence). V was clipped by 4 bases and J by 11 bases; unmatched bases: 14. This CDR3 is built from 16 residues.

This clonotype has just a few counts. The V call is TRBV7-9, the J call TRBJ2-7, with D uncertain. Per germline, CDR1 SEHNR and CDR2 FQNEAQ (reference sequence). This CDR3 has 12 residues. Trimming shortened V by 3 bases and J by 2 bases, and 5 bases separated the two germline ends. The CDR3 here is CASSFWTYEQYF. As DNA, the CDR3 is TGTGCCAGCAGCTTTTGGACCTACGAGCAGTACTTC.

This clonotype was picked up many times. The genes are TRBV4-1 and TRBJ1-1; 8 bases line up with TRBD1. Germline trimming cut 0 bases from V and 3 bases from J; bases unmatched to any gene: 9. The CDR3 spans 17 residues. CDR1 and CDR2 (germline): MGHRA, YSYEKL. The CDR3 DNA follows: TGCGCCAGCAGCCAAGATTATCGACAGGGGCGGTACACTGAAGCTTTCTTT. It yields the protein CASSQDYRQGRYTEAFF.

The count of this clonotype is one. J is TRBJ1-5 and V is TRBV4-1; weak D call: TRBD1 (5 bases). The germline gives CDR1 MGHRA, CDR2 YSYEKL. The CDR3 spans 15 residues. Trimming pared 1 base from V and 6 bases from J, leaving 13 bases between. CDR3 residues: CASSQGMGVGQPQHF. The DNA of the CDR3 is TGCGCCAGCAGCCAAGGGATGGGGGTGGGTCAGCCCCAGCATTTT.

This clonotype showed up just a few times. This chain connects TRBV7-9 to TRBJ1-3; maybe TRBD1 (5 bases). This CDR3 region has 15 residues. Trimming removed 1 base at V and 3 bases at J, with 10 bases between. Germline values: CDR1 SEHNR, CDR2 FQNEAQ (reference sequence). This CDR3 is CASSLGPGYGNTIYF. The CDR3 nucleotides are TGTGCCAGCAGCTTAGGACCAGGGTATGGAAACACCATATATTTT.

This sequence joins TRBV10-3 and TRBJ1-2; tentatively, D is TRBD1 (5 bases). Trimming removed 10 bases at V and 11 bases at J, with 23 bases between. CDR1 is ENHRY and CDR2 is SYGVKD in the germline V gene. This CDR3 spans 13 amino acids. For the CDR3, the DNA is TGTGCCACCCACGCCGGGGCTAACTTTGGTTACACCTTC. This encodes CATHAGANFGYTF.

This clonotype was seen ten or more times. The CDR3 region is CASSPLGSYEQYF. CDR3 bases: TGTGCCAGCAGCCCCCTAGGATCCTACGAGCAGTACTTC. The chain has TRBV5-5 and TRBJ2-7, with D unclear. The germline gives CDR1 SGHKS, CDR2 YYEKEE (reference sequence). This CDR3 comprises 13 residues. Trimming pared 4 bases from V and 1 base from J, leaving 9 bases between.

CDR3 nucleotides: TGTGCCAGCAGCCCGGACGGGGGTTACTACGAGCAGTACTTC. Translated: CASSPDGGYYEQYF. The chain carries TRBV3-1 and TRBJ2-7, with D possibly being TRBD2 (6 bases). CDR1 is LGHDT, CDR2 YNNKEL, per germline (reference sequence). The CDR3 loop spans 14 amino acids. V lost 4 bases and J 3 bases, leaving 13 bases between the germline ends.

This clonotype was seen ten or more times. The chain employs TRBV7-8 and TRBJ2-7; D is perhaps TRBD2 (6 bases). Trimming stripped 4 bases from V and 3 bases from J, with 10 bases between. Per germline, CDR1 SGHVS and CDR2 FQNEAQ. The CDR3 is made up of 13 amino acids. The CDR3 loop is CASSYLRGYEQYF. The CDR3, as DNA: TGTGCCAGCAGCTACCTGCGGGGCTACGAGCAGTACTTC.

This clonotype has more than one count but fewer than ten. The chain recombines TRBV10-3 with TRBJ1-1; 9 bases align to TRBD1. Germline loops: CDR1 ENHRY, CDR2 SYGVKD. The CDR3 extends over 16 amino acids. V gave up 3 bases and J gave up 2 bases; unmatched junction bases: 7. The CDR3 is CAISDVRTGDNTEAFF. As DNA, the CDR3 is TGTGCCATCAGTGATGTGAGGACAGGGGATAACACTGAAGCTTTCTTT.

Many counts were recorded for this clonotype. The gene calls are TRBV20-1 and TRBJ1-2; D remains unclear. Germline CDR1 and CDR2: DFQATT and SNEGSKA (reference sequence). The CDR3 is 14 amino acids. V lost 0 bases to trimming and J lost 4 bases, with 12 bases between them. The CDR3 nucleotides read TGCAGTGCTAGAGATGACGCGTGGGGCTATGGCTACACCTTC. Translating gives CSARDDAWGYGYTF.

Remarks on this clonotype: This may arise from a read error, as a much more abundant clone is one base away. Because the CDR3 is missing its conserved closing phenylalanine or tryptophan, this is likely a read error. The chain carries TRBV28 and TRBJ2-7, with TRBD2 as a possible D gene (5 bases). The CDR3 sequence is 15 residues long. Germline V CDR1 and CDR2: MDHEN, SYDVKM. V was cut by 4 bases and J by 1 base, with 14 bases left in between. CDR3 in amino acids: CASSSPGSVSYEQYS. As DNA, the CDR3 is TGTGCCAGCAGTTCTCCGGGATCAGTGTCCTACGAGCAGTACTCC.

This clonotype was observed a handful of times. The rearrangement joins TRBV9 to TRBJ2-6; tentatively, D is TRBD2 (6 bases). The length of the CDR3 is 14 residues. Germline V gives CDR1 SGDLS, CDR2 YYNGEE. V was pared by 2 bases and J by 7 bases, with 10 bases between. The CDR3 DNA reads TGTGCCAGCAGCGTGGGGGGAGGCGCCAACGTCCTGACTTTC. This gives the protein CASSVGGGANVLTF.

The rearrangement uses TRBV7-8 and TRBJ1-6; 7 bases agree with TRBD1. The V segment lost 6 bases and the J segment 9 bases; nucleotides outside the gene matches: 14. The CDR3 has 16 amino acids. In germline, CDR1 is SGHVS, CDR2 FQNEAQ. The CDR3 is CASSLDPGQTASPLHF. DNA of the CDR3: TGTGCCAGCAGTCTCGATCCGGGACAGACTGCTTCACCCCTCCACTTT. The complete variable domain, with remaining parts taken from reference TRBV7-8 and TRBJ1-6, reads GAGVSQSPRYKVAKRGQDVALRCDPISGHVSLFWYQQALGQGPEFLTYFQNEAQLDKSGLPSDRFFAERPEGSVSTLKIQRTQQEDSAVYLCASSLDPGQTASPLHFGNGTRLTVT.

The gene calls are TRBV7-8 and TRBJ1-2; possibly TRBD1 for D (6 bases). V was pared by 1 base and J by 4 bases, with 13 bases between. CDR3 length equals 15 residues. The germline gives CDR1 SGHVS, CDR2 FQNEAQ. CDR3 region: CASSLVSGVIYGYTF. CDR3 sequence (DNA): TGTGCCAGCAGCTTAGTGTCAGGGGTCATCTATGGCTACACCTTC.

This clonotype was recorded a few times. The chain recombines TRBV28 with TRBJ2-2; 9 bases align to TRBD2. J lost 4 bases, V lost 6 bases, and 9 bases had no gene match. The CDR3 has 16 residues. Germline CDR1 reads MDHEN; CDR2 reads SYDVKM. CDR3: CASSSRLADLTGELFF. The DNA of the CDR3 is TGTGCCAGCAGCTCTCGACTAGCGGACCTCACCGGGGAGCTGTTTTTT.

This clonotype was recorded a few times. The genes are TRBV27 and TRBJ2-7, with TRBD2 identical over 10 bases. Losses at the gene ends were 6 bases for V and 5 bases for J; bases not matched to a gene: 16. CDR1 is MNHEY and CDR2 is SMNVEV in the germline V gene (reference sequence). The CDR3 is 17 residues long. Here the CDR3 reads CASRPTRLGLAGDEQYF. DNA of the CDR3: TGTGCCAGCAGACCTACCAGGCTTGGGCTAGCGGGAGACGAGCAGTACTTC.

The sample holds many counts of this clonotype. CDR3 in DNA: TGCGCCACACAGGGAGAGGGTCAGCCCCAGCATTTT. It specifies CATQGEGQPQHF. The chain employs TRBV10-2 and TRBJ1-5; possibly TRBD1 for D (6 bases). The CDR3 contains 12 residues. Trimming pared 10 bases from V and 6 bases from J, leaving 13 bases between. Per germline, CDR1 WSHSY and CDR2 SAAADI.

The CDR3 nucleotides read TGTGCCAGCAGCCCGTCTACAGGGGGAAGCTCCTATAATTCACCCCTCCACTTT. Translation: CASSPSTGGSSYNSPLHF. The chain recombines TRBV7-9 with TRBJ1-6, with 8 bases identical to TRBD1. Germline CDR1 and CDR2: SEHNR and FQNEAQ (reference sequence). This CDR3 contains 18 residues. V trimming: 5 bases; J trimming: 0 bases; junction bases outside the gene matches: 9.

The rearrangement links TRBV5-1 to TRBJ2-5; 14 bases are shared with TRBD2. Trimming took 3 bases from V and 5 from J; bases not matched to a gene: 12. From germline, CDR1 is SGHRS and CDR2 YFSETQ. The CDR3 contains 18 residues. DNA of the CDR3: TGCGCCAGCAGCTCCACCGGGACTAGCGGGAGAGTAAGGGAGACCCAGTACTTC. It codes for CASSSTGTSGRVRETQYF.

The chain carries TRBV20-1 and TRBJ1-1, with TRBD1 matching over 8 bases. Germline-derived CDR1 and CDR2 are DFQATT and SNEGSKA (reference sequence). The CDR3 extends over 14 amino acids. After removal of 5 bases from V and 3 bases from J, the junction contained 8 bases not matched to a gene. CDR3: CSAPVQGGYTEAFF. The CDR3 region has the DNA TGCAGTGCTCCGGTACAGGGGGGATACACTGAAGCTTTCTTT.

The CDR3 DNA sequence: TGCAGCGTTGAAGATCGGGCAGGGCGATACACTGAAGCTTTCTTT. Its translation is CSVEDRAGRYTEAFF. This sequence joins TRBV29-1 and TRBJ1-1; TRBD1 might be the D (5 bases). The CDR3 extends over 15 amino acids. Germline values: CDR1 SQVTM, CDR2 ANQGSEA. V lost 0 bases and J 3 bases, leaving 14 bases between the germline ends.